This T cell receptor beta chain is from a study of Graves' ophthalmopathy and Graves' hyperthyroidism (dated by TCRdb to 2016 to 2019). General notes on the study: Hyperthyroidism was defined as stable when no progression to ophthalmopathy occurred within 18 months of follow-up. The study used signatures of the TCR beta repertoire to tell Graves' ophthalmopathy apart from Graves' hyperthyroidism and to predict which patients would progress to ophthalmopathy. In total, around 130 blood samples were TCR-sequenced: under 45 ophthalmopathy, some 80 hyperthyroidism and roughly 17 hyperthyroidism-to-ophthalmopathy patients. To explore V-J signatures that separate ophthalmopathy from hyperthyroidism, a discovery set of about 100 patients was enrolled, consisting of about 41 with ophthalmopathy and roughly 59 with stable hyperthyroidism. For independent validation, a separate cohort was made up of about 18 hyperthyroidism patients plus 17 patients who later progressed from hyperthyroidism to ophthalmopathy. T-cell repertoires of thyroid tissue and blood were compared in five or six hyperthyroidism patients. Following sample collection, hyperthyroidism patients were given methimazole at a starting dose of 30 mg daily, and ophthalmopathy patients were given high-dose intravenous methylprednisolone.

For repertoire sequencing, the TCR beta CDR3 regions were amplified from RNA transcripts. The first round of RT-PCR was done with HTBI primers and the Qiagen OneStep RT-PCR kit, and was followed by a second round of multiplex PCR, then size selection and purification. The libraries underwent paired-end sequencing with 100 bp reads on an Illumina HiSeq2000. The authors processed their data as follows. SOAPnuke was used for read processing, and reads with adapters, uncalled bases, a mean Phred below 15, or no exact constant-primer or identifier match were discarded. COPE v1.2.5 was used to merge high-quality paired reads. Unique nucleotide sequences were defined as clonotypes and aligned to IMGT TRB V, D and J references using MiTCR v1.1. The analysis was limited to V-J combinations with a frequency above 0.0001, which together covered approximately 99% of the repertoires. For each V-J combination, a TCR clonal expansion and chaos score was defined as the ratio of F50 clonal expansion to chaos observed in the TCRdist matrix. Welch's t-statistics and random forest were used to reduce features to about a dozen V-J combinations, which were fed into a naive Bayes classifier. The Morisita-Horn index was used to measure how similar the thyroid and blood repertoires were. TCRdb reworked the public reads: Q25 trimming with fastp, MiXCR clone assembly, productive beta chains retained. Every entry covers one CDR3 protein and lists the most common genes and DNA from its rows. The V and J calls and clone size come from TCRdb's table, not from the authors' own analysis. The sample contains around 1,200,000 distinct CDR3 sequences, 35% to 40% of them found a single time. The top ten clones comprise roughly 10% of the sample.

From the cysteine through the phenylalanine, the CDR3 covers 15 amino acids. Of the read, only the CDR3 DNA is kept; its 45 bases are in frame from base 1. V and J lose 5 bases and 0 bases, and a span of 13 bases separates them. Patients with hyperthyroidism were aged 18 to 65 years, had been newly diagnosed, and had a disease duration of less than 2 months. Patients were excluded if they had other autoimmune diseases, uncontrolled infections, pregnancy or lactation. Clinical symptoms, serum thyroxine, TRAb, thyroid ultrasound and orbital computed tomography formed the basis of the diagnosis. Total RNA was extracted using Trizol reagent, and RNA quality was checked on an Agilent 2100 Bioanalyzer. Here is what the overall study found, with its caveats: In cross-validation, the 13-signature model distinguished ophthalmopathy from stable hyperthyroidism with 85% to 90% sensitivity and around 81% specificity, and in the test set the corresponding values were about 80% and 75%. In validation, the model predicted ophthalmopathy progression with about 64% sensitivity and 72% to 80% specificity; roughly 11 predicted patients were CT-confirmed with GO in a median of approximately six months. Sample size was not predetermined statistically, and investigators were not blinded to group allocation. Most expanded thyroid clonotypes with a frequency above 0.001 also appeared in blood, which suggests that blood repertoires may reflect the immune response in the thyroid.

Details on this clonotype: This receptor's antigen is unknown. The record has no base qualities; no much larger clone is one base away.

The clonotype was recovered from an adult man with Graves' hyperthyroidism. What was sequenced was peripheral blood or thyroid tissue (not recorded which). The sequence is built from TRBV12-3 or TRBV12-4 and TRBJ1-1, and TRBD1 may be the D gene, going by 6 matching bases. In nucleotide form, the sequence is TGTGCCAGCAGTCCTGGGGGCATCATGAACACTGAAGCTTTCTTT. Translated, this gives CASSPGGIMNTEAFF.